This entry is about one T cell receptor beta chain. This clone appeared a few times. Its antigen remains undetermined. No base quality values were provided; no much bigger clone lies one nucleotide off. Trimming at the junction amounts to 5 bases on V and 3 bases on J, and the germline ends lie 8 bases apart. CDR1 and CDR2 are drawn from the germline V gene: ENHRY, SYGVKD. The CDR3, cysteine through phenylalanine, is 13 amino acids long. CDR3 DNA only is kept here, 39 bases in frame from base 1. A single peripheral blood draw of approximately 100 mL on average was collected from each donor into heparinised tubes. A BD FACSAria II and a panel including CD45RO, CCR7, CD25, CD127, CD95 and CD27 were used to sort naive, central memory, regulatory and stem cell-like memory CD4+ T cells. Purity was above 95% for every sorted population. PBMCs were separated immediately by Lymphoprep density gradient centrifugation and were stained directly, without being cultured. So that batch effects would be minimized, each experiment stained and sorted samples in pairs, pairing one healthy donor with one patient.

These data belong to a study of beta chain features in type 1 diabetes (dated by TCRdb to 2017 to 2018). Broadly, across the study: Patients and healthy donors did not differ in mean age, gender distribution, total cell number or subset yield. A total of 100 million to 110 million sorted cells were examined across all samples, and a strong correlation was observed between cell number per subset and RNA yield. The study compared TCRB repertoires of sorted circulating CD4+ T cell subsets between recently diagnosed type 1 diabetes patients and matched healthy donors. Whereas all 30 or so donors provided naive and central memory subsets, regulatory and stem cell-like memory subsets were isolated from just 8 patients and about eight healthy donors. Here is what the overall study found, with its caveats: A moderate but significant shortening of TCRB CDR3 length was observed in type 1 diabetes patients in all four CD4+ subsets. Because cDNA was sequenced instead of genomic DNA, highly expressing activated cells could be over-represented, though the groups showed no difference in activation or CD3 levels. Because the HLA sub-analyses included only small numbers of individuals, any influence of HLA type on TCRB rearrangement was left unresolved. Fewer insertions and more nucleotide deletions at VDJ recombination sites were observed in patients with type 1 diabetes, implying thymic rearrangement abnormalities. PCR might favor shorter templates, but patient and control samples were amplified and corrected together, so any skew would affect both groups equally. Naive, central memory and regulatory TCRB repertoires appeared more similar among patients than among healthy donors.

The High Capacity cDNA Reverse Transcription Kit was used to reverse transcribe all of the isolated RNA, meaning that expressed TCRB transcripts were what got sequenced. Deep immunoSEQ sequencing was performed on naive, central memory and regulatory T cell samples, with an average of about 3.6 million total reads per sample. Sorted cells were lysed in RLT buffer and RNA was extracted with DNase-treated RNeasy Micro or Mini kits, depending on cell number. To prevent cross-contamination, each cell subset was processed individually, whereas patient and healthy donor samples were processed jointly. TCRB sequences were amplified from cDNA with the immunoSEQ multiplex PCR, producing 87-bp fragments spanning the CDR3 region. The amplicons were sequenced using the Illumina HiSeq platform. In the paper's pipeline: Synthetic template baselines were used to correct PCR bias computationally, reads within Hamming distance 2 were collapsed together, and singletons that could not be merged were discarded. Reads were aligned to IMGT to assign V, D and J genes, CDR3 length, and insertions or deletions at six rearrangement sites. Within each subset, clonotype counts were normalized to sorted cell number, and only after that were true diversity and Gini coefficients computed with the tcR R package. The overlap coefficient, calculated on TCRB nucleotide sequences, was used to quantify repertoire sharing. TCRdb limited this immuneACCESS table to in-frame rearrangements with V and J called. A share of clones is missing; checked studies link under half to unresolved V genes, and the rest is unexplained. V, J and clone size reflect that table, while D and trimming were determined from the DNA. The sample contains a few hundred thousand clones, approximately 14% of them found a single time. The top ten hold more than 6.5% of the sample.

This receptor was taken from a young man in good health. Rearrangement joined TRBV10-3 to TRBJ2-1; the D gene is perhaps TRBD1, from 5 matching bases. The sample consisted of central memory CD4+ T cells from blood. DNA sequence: TGTGCCATCAGTTTCGACAGCTACAATGAGCAGTTCTTC. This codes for CAISFDSYNEQFF.